This is a list of T cell receptor beta chains from one sample in a study of blood T cell repertoires in COVID-19. The protocol was immunoSEQ multiplex PCR, while the TCRdb copy is restricted to in-frame clones and leaves out a portion. This sample has tens of thousands of clones, with approximately 85% found just once. Sample: peripheral blood. The source of these receptors is a human donor in a cohort sampled during active COVID-19. The donor label of this sample is uncertain. Each CDR3 is given with its conserved first and last residue. The D gene is left open where the match is weak. Part of the rows lack a size; the others show once, few, many or a class for expanded clones.

abundance	j_gene	d_gene	v_gene	CDR3aa	CDR3nt
NA	TRBJ1-1	NA	TRBV12-3/TRBV12-4	CASLGMNTEAFF	TGTGCCAGCTTGGGCATGAACACTGAAGCTTTCTTT
NA	TRBJ2-1	TRBD2	TRBV11-2	CASSLGLAGNEQFF	TGTGCCAGCAGCCTCGGACTAGCGGGTAATGAGCAGTTCTTC
NA	TRBJ2-7	NA	TRBV7-9	CASSDRSSYEQYF	TGTGCCAGCAGCGACAGATCCTCCTACGAGCAGTACTTC
NA	TRBJ2-5	TRBD1	TRBV5-6	CASSLSAGGKETQYF	TGTGCCAGCAGCTTGTCGGCAGGGGGTAAGGAGACCCAGTACTTC
few	TRBJ2-7	NA	TRBV2	CASSEALLRGEQYF	TGTGCCAGCAGTGAAGCGCTGCTCCGCGGCGAGCAGTACTTC
NA	TRBJ1-1	NA	TRBV4-1	CASSRQLQNTEAFF	TGCGCCAGCAGTCGACAGCTTCAGAACACTGAAGCTTTCTTT
NA	TRBJ1-3	NA	TRBV4-1	CASSQDPGERSGNTIYF	TGCGCCAGCAGCCAAGATCCGGGGGAGAGGTCTGGAAACACCATATATTTT
once	TRBJ2-3	TRBD1	TRBV19	CASRTTGGSADTQYF	TGTGCCAGTAGGACGACAGGGGGCTCAGCAGATACGCAGTATTTT
NA	TRBJ2-1	TRBD2	TRBV11-2	CASSQLAGYNEQFF	TGTGCCAGCAGCCAACTAGCGGGATACAATGAGCAGTTCTTC
NA	TRBJ2-3	TRBD2	TRBV7-6	CASSLKLAGGPVTDTQYF	TGTGCCAGCAGCTTAAAGCTAGCGGGGGGGCCGGTCACAGATACGCAGTATTTT
NA	TRBJ2-5	NA	TRBV19	CASSIGRQQETQYF	TGTGCCAGTAGTATAGGCAGACAGCAAGAGACCCAGTACTTC
NA	TRBJ1-5	NA	TRBV7-2	CASSSTGSLNQPQHF	TGTGCCAGCAGCTCTACAGGGAGCTTGAATCAGCCCCAGCATTTT
NA	TRBJ2-1	NA	TRBV6-5	CASRTGGPVNEQFF	TGTGCCAGCAGGACGGGGGGCCCAGTCAATGAGCAGTTCTTC
NA	TRBJ2-7	NA	TRBV5-1	CASSPEGGNSYEQYF	TGCGCCAGCAGCCCAGAGGGGGGGAACTCCTACGAGCAGTACTTC
NA	TRBJ1-2	TRBD1	TRBV28	CASRSGVRGPDYGYTF	TGTGCCAGCAGATCGGGTGTAAGGGGGCCCGACTATGGCTACACCTTC
NA	TRBJ2-5	TRBD2	TRBV7-2	CASSSRLAGFQETQYF	TGTGCCAGCAGCTCCCGACTAGCGGGGTTCCAAGAGACCCAGTACTTC
NA	TRBJ1-1	TRBD1	TRBV7-2	CASSPTNRGNTEAFF	TGTGCCAGCAGCCCAACCAACAGGGGGAACACTGAAGCTTTCTTT
NA	TRBJ2-5	NA	TRBV6-4	CASSELAGETQYF	TGTGCCAGCAGTGAACTAGCCGGGGAGACCCAGTACTTC
NA	TRBJ1-2	TRBD1	TRBV2	CASSPGTGGAFSYGYTF	TGTGCCAGCAGCCCCGGGACAGGGGGCGCGTTTAGCTATGGCTACACCTTC
NA	TRBJ1-2	NA	TRBV15	CATSRDLNYGYTF	TGTGCCACCAGCAGAGATCTAAACTATGGCTACACCTTC
NA	TRBJ1-1	NA	TRBV6-1	CASSEAIGVRAFF	TGTGCCAGCAGTGAAGCGATAGGGGTTCGAGCTTTCTTT
NA	TRBJ2-7	NA	TRBV9	CASSARDPPGYEQYF	TGTGCCAGCAGCGCCCGAGATCCTCCGGGCTACGAGCAGTACTTC
NA	TRBJ1-2	NA	TRBV11-2	CASSLSHTANYGYTF	TGTGCCAGCAGCTTAAGCCATACTGCTAACTATGGCTACACCTTC
NA	TRBJ2-5	TRBD1	TRBV3-1/TRBV3-2	CASSSADRPQETQYF	TGTGCCAGCAGCTCCGCGGACAGGCCGCAAGAGACCCAGTACTTC
NA	TRBJ2-3	NA	TRBV3-1/TRBV3-2	CASSQAPITGGYTDTQYF	TGTGCCAGCAGCCAAGCTCCTATTACGGGGGGCTACACAGATACGCAGTATTTT
NA	TRBJ2-7	TRBD2	TRBV4-1	CASSPLASGRSPVEQYF	TGCGCCAGCAGCCCTCTCGCTAGCGGGAGAAGTCCAGTCGAGCAGTACTTC
NA	TRBJ1-2	NA	TRBV2	CASSSGTPNYGYTF	TGTGCCAGCAGTTCCGGGACACCAAACTATGGCTACACCTTC
NA	TRBJ1-2	NA	TRBV5-1	CASSLSGFYGYTF	TGCGCCAGCAGCTTGTCAGGGTTCTATGGCTACACCTTC
NA	TRBJ2-7	NA	TRBV10-3	CAISAEIAYEQYF	TGTGCCATCAGTGCGGAGATTGCCTACGAGCAGTACTTC
NA	TRBJ2-1	TRBD2	TRBV19	CASTSGGGSYNEQFF	TGTGCCAGTACCTCGGGGGGGGGCTCCTACAATGAGCAGTTCTTC
NA	TRBJ1-2	NA	TRBV24-1	CATSGMQSHSNYGYTF	TGTGCCACCAGTGGAATGCAGTCCCATTCTAACTATGGCTACACCTTC
NA	TRBJ2-5	NA	TRBV3-1/TRBV3-2	CASSLGGRDETQYF	TGTGCCAGCAGCCTCGGGGGGCGGGATGAGACCCAGTACTTC
NA	TRBJ2-3	TRBD1	TRBV6-5	CASSYATGGERSTQYF	TGTGCCAGCAGTTACGCGACAGGGGGCGAACGATCTACGCAGTATTTT
NA	TRBJ1-6	NA	TRBV11-1	CASSRTGNNSPLHF	TGTGCCAGCAGCCGTACAGGGAACAATTCACCCCTCCACTTT
NA	TRBJ1-5	NA	TRBV10-3	CAISDGGGNQPQHF	TGTGCCATCAGTGACGGTGGCGGAAATCAGCCCCAGCATTTT
NA	TRBJ1-1	NA	TRBV19	CASCDGALNTEAFF	TGTGCCAGTTGTGACGGAGCCCTGAACACTGAAGCTTTCTTT
NA	TRBJ2-3	TRBD2	TRBV6-4	CASSDTGGLTDTQYF	TGTGCCAGCAGTGACACGGGGGGGCTCACAGATACGCAGTATTTT
NA	TRBJ1-6	NA	TRBV18	CASSPSPDINSPLHF	TGTGCCAGCTCACCATCGCCAGATATCAATTCACCCCTCCACTTT
NA	TRBJ2-7	NA	TRBV5-1	CASSLTPNSYEQYF	TGCGCCAGCAGCTTGACTCCTAACTCCTACGAGCAGTACTTC
NA	TRBJ2-5	NA	TRBV6-5	CASSYSDRPQETQYF	TGTGCCAGCAGTTACAGCGACCGTCCGCAAGAGACCCAGTACTTC
NA	TRBJ2-7	TRBD2	TRBV5-1	CASSRGQWERGATRSYEQYF	TGCGCCAGCAGCCGGGGGCAGTGGGAGCGGGGGGCCACACGGTCCTACGAGCAGTACTTC
few	TRBJ1-5	NA	TRBV9	CASSVEGGTQPQHF	TGTGCCAGCAGCGTAGAAGGAGGGACCCAGCCCCAGCATTTT
NA	TRBJ2-7	NA	TRBV6-6	CASSYSARGAYEQYF	TGTGCCAGCAGTTACTCGGCCAGGGGGGCCTACGAGCAGTACTTC
NA	TRBJ2-3	NA	TRBV28	CASSFPGQSKDTQYF	TGTGCCAGCAGTTTTCCGGGACAAAGTAAAGATACGCAGTATTTT
NA	TRBJ2-1	NA	TRBV20-1	CSASAGFSYNEQFF	TGCAGTGCTAGTGCGGGGTTTTCCTACAATGAGCAGTTCTTC
NA	TRBJ2-1	NA	TRBV11-3	CASSPGGTEVYNEQFF	TGTGCCAGCAGCCCGGGAGGGACAGAGGTCTACAATGAGCAGTTCTTC
NA	TRBJ1-6	NA	TRBV5-1	CASSPEGSYNSPLHF	TGCGCCAGCAGCCCTGAGGGCTCCTATAATTCACCCCTCCACTTT
NA	TRBJ1-1	TRBD1	TRBV6-6	CASSTRTGGFNTEAFF	TGTGCCAGCAGTACCCGGACAGGGGGGTTTAACACTGAAGCTTTCTTT
NA	TRBJ2-5	TRBD2	TRBV19	CASNSGEETQYF	TGTGCCAGTAACAGCGGGGAAGAGACCCAGTACTTC
NA	TRBJ1-2	NA	TRBV6-6	CASSSPGLGSYGYTF	TGTGCCAGCAGTTCCCCAGGGCTAGGATCATATGGCTACACCTTC
NA	TRBJ2-5	NA	TRBV19	CASKPLLIGETQYF	TGTGCCAGTAAGCCCCTTCTAATTGGAGAGACCCAGTACTTC
NA	TRBJ2-5	TRBD1	TRBV6-5	CASKTTGEETQYF	TGTGCCAGCAAGACCACAGGGGAAGAGACCCAGTACTTC
NA	TRBJ1-1	TRBD1	TRBV7-9	CASSPQDRGNTEAFF	TGTGCCAGCAGCCCACAGGACAGGGGGAACACTGAAGCTTTCTTT
NA	TRBJ2-3	TRBD2	TRBV4-2	CASSQGRTSGGAHKYTQYF	TGTGCCAGCAGCCAAGGGAGGACTAGCGGGGGGGCCCATAAGTATACGCAGTATTTT
once	TRBJ1-3	TRBD1	TRBV4-1	CASSPRDRGSSGNTIYF	TGCGCCAGCAGCCCGCGGGACAGGGGGAGCTCTGGAAACACCATATATTTT
NA	TRBJ1-4	TRBD1	TRBV28	CASSEDRGNEKLFF	TGTGCCAGCAGCGAGGACAGGGGTAATGAAAAACTGTTTTTT
NA	TRBJ1-4	NA	TRBV18	CASSPNLGEGEKLFF	TGTGCCAGCTCACCGAACCTAGGGGAGGGTGAAAAACTGTTTTTT
NA	TRBJ2-1	TRBD2	TRBV5-1	CASSLHGTSNEQFF	TGCGCCAGCAGCCTCCACGGGACTAGCAATGAGCAGTTCTTC
NA	TRBJ2-1	TRBD2	TRBV7-9	CASSLFSGRHNEQFF	TGTGCCAGCAGCTTATTTAGCGGGAGACACAATGAGCAGTTCTTC